One sample yielded the 19 T cell receptor beta chains listed below, sequenced in a study of patients and donors after allogeneic stem cell transplantation. TCRdb reprocessed the RT-PCR reads with MiXCR, giving one entry per CDR3 protein. The table shows about 87,000 distinct CDR3 sequences, with approximately 5% occurring only once. The sequenced sample was blood, either unsorted or a sorted T cell fraction (not recorded which). The receptor source for this set is a human donor who was either an allogeneic HSCT recipient or a stem cell or donor lymphocyte infusion donor (not recorded which). It is not recorded whose cells these are; they may come from a transplant donor.

This clonotype was counted many times. The V and J genes are TRBV30 and TRBJ1-4; D is unresolved. The V end lost 3 bases, the J end lost 2 bases, and 10 bases lay between the germline ends. CDR3 length equals 14 residues. The germline gives CDR1 GTSNPN, CDR2 SVGIG (reference sequence). Here the CDR3 DNA reads TGTGCCTGGAGGCGAGGGTCGACTAATGAAAAACTGTTTTTT. Its translation is CAWRRGSTNEKLFF. Full variable domain (outside the CDR3, taken from reference TRBV30 and TRBJ1-4): SQTIHQWPATLVQPVGSPLSLECTVEGTSNPNLYWYRQAAGRGLQLLFYSVGIGQISSEVPQNLSASRPQDRQFILSSKKLLLSDSGFYLCAWRRGSTNEKLFFGSGTQLSVL.

This clonotype was found a few times. The chain has TRBV11-2 and TRBJ2-1, with 9 bases fitting TRBD2. V lost 6 bases, J lost 3 bases, and 6 bases stayed unmatched. The length of the CDR3 is 15 residues. Germline CDR1 and CDR2: SGHAT and FQNNGV. CDR3 loop: CASSISGRGYNEQFF. The CDR3 region has the DNA TGTGCCAGCAGTATTAGCGGGAGAGGCTACAATGAGCAGTTCTTC. The variable domain in full, completed from reference TRBV11-2 and TRBJ2-1, reads EAGVAQSPRYKIIEKRQSVAFWCNPISGHATLYWYQQILGQGPKLLIQFQNNGVVDDSQLPKDRFSAERLKGVDSTLKIQPAKLEDSAVYLCASSISGRGYNEQFFGPGTRLTVL.

This clonotype was seen repeatedly, ten times or more. The chain links TRBV7-8 to TRBJ2-7; 7 bases are shared with TRBD2. V dropped 2 bases and J dropped 2; count of bases not matched to a gene: 6. This CDR3 has 15 residues. Germline assignment: CDR1 SGHVS and CDR2 FQNEAQ. The CDR3 protein is CASSLISSGPYEQYF. The CDR3 nucleotides read TGTGCCAGCAGCTTAATATCTAGCGGCCCCTACGAGCAGTACTTC.

At least ten counts were recorded for this clonotype. The chain employs TRBV7-8 and TRBJ2-2, with TRBD1 identical over 10 bases. The length of the CDR3 is 15 residues. Germline V gives CDR1 SGHVS, CDR2 FQNEAQ. Unmatched junction bases numbered 7, after V lost 5 bases and J lost 7 bases. This CDR3 is CASSRSGTGVGELFF. The DNA of the CDR3 is TGTGCCAGCAGCCGATCCGGGACAGGGGTCGGGGAGCTGTTTTTT. The full variable domain, completed using reference TRBV7-8 and TRBJ2-2, is GAGVSQSPRYKVAKRGQDVALRCDPISGHVSLFWYQQALGQGPEFLTYFQNEAQLDKSGLPSDRFFAERPEGSVSTLKIQRTQQEDSAVYLCASSRSGTGVGELFFGEGSRLTVL.

This clonotype has at least ten counts. This chain uses TRBV7-9 with TRBJ1-4; D remains ambiguous. From germline, CDR1 is SEHNR and CDR2 FQNEAQ (reference sequence). Between the trimmed V and J ends, which lost 2 bases and 4 bases, there was a span of 2 bases. CDR3 size: 12 residues. The CDR3 DNA follows: TGTGCCAGCAGCTTAAATAATGAAAAACTGTTTTTT. Amino acids: CASSLNNEKLFF.

This chain links TRBV10-3 with TRBJ1-5; D is possibly TRBD1 (6 bases). Per germline, CDR1 ENHRY and CDR2 SYGVKD. There are 16 residues in the CDR3. V was pared by 3 bases and J by 2 bases, with 14 bases between. CDR3 nucleotides: TGTGCCATCAGTGACAGGGGCCCAGTCGGCAATCAGCCCCAGCATTTT. Protein product: CAISDRGPVGNQPQHF.

The sample holds many counts of this clonotype. The J gene is TRBJ2-7, the V gene TRBV15, with a weak D call TRBD2 (5 bases). The germline CDR1 and CDR2 sequences are LNHNV and YYDKDF (reference sequence). The V and J ends lost 6 bases and 0 bases respectively, with 12 bases between them. The CDR3 has 14 residues. The CDR3 sequence is CATSIAYSSYEQYF. In DNA, the CDR3 is TGTGCCACCAGTATAGCGTATAGCTCCTACGAGCAGTACTTC.

Concerning this clonotype itself: At one of its ends the junction is not consistent with the germline gene, which may arise from a read error. The chain combines TRBV20-1 with TRBJ2-3, with 12 bases identical to TRBD2. CDR3 length: 16 amino acids. CDR1 and CDR2 (germline): DFQATT, SNEGSKA (reference sequence). Written as DNA, the CDR3 is TGCAGTGCTAGAGATTCTAGCGGGAGGGCCACAAATACGCAGTATTTT. This encodes CSARDSSGRATNTQYF.

This clonotype was seen at least ten times. V gene TRBV6-1 combines with J gene TRBJ2-7, with D perhaps assigned TRBD1 or TRBD2 (5 bases each). The germline V and J ends were trimmed by 6 bases and 8 bases, with 20 bases remaining between them. The CDR3 runs 14 residues. CDR1 MNHNS and CDR2 SASEGT come from the germline V gene. Here the CDR3 DNA reads TGTGCCAGCAGCTATGACCGGGACGGTCTACAGCAGTACTTC. Its protein product is CASSYDRDGLQQYF.

This clonotype was observed many times. The chain's CDR3 is CASSLKGLQTDTQYF. The CDR3 DNA follows: TGTGCCAGCAGCTTGAAAGGACTCCAGACAGATACGCAGTATTTT. The V and J genes are TRBV7-9 and TRBJ2-3; perhaps TRBD2 as D (5 bases). V lost 3 bases and J lost 3, with 13 bases in between. The CDR3 totals 15 residues. In germline, CDR1 is SEHNR, CDR2 FQNEAQ (reference sequence).

This clonotype was detected only a few times. The chain uses TRBV10-3 and TRBJ2-5; no reliable D call. V gave up 3 bases and J gave up 5 bases, with 10 bases separating them. Per germline, CDR1 ENHRY and CDR2 SYGVKD. This CDR3 region has 13 residues. CDR3 DNA sequence: TGTGCCATCAGTGATGGTCCTCGGGAGACCCAGTACTTC. Protein: CAISDGPRETQYF.

The sample holds many counts of this clonotype. The chain combines TRBV7-8 with TRBJ2-2; 8 bases align to TRBD1. Germline V gene lookup returns CDR1 SGHVS and CDR2 FQNEAQ. V was clipped by 5 bases and J by 6 bases; unmatched bases: 2. The CDR3 runs 13 residues. The CDR3 reads CASSKQGAGELFF. CDR3 bases: TGTGCCAGCAGCAAACAGGGGGCCGGGGAGCTGTTTTTT.

This chain uses TRBV2 with TRBJ2-1; TRBD1 might be the D (5 bases). V shed 8 bases and J shed 0 bases, with 11 bases lying between them. The CDR3 runs 14 residues. CDR1 and CDR2 (germline): SNHLY, FYNNEI. CDR3 DNA: TGTGCCAGCGGTATGGACATCTCCTACAATGAGCAGTTCTTC. Protein product: CASGMDISYNEQFF. Using reference TRBV2 and TRBJ2-1 for the parts outside the CDR3, the full variable domain is EPEVTQTPSHQVTQMGQEVILRCVPISNHLYFYWYRQILGQKVEFLVSFYNNEISEKSEIFDDQFSVERPDGSNFTLKIRSTKLEDSAMYFCASGMDISYNEQFFGPGTRLTVL.

This clonotype was observed many times. The rearrangement uses TRBV20-1 and TRBJ1-4; TRBD1 is a possible D gene (5 bases). Trimming stripped 4 bases from V and 11 bases from J, with 20 bases between. The CDR3 contains 14 residues. Germline CDR1 is DFQATT and CDR2 is SNEGSKA (reference sequence). The CDR3 DNA is TGCAGTGCTATTAGCGGGGGGTTACAAGGGAAACTGTTTTTT. Protein product: CSAISGGLQGKLFF.

This clonotype has a count of ten or more. The chain employs TRBV19 and TRBJ1-1; perhaps TRBD1 as D (6 bases). The CDR3 runs 14 residues. Germline CDR1 is LNHDA and CDR2 is SQIVND (reference sequence). V lost 7 bases and J 1 base, leaving 13 bases between the germline ends. The CDR3 spells CASTPMTGNTEAFF. The CDR3 DNA reads as TGTGCCAGTACCCCGATGACAGGGAACACTGAAGCTTTCTTT.

This clonotype was seen more than once but under ten times. The gene calls are TRBV5-4 and TRBJ1-5; 7 bases line up with TRBD1. V was clipped by 4 bases and J by 0 bases; unmatched bases: 7. CDR1 and CDR2 from the germline V gene are SGHNT and YYREEE (reference sequence). CDR3 length: 16 amino acids. CDR3 sequence: CASSIGQDDSNQPQHF. DNA of the CDR3: TGTGCCAGCAGCATTGGACAGGACGATAGCAATCAGCCCCAGCATTTT.

This clonotype was counted many times. The chain combines TRBV20-1 with TRBJ1-1, with D maybe TRBD1 (5 bases). The CDR3 is 14 amino acids. From germline, CDR1 is DFQATT and CDR2 SNEGSKA (reference sequence). Trimming took off 6 bases at V and 5 bases at J, with 19 bases between the two ends. CDR3 DNA: TGCAGTGCCCGTGGGGACGCAGGGAAAACTGAAGCTTTCTTT. Its translation: CSARGDAGKTEAFF.

This clonotype was seen a few times. This chain uses TRBV15 with TRBJ2-7, with D perhaps matching TRBD1 (6 bases). Trimming took off 0 bases at V and 6 bases at J, with 15 bases between the two ends. CDR3 size: 15 residues. Germline CDR1 LNHNV, CDR2 YYDKDF (reference sequence). The CDR3 coding sequence is TGTGCCACCAGCAGAGATCAATGGACAGCTCCCGAGCAGTACTTC. This translates into CATSRDQWTAPEQYF.

This clonotype was recorded a few times. This rearrangement joins TRBV20-1 to TRBJ2-2; D is undetermined. Germline CDR1 is DFQATT and CDR2 is SNEGSKA (reference sequence). CDR3 length equals 11 residues. The V end lost 3 bases, the J end lost 9 bases, and 8 bases lay between the germline ends. The CDR3 spells CSASPLRELFF. DNA of the CDR3: TGCAGTGCTAGTCCACTACGGGAGCTGTTTTTT.